The T cell receptor beta chain under discussion was sequenced for a study of glioma-infiltrating T cells after dendritic cell vaccination. The germline CDR1 and CDR2 sequences are SGHVS and FQNEAQ. This CDR3 region has 13 residues. V gave up 3 bases and J gave up 4 bases, with 9 bases separating them. TCRdb's copy holds only in-frame clones and misses some; the assay was immunoSEQ multiplex PCR. In the table there are 3,000 to 4,500 clones, roughly 92% of which are singletons. The specimen was blood, collected before dendritic cell vaccination. The sequence was obtained from a human donor with glioblastoma. The chain couples TRBV7-8 to TRBJ1-1, with a tentative D call TRBD1 (6 bases). The CDR3 nucleotides read TGTGCCAGCAGCTTGCAGGGGTCCACTGAAGCTTTCTTT. Amino acids: CASSLQGSTEAFF. The full variable domain, its missing parts supplied by reference TRBV7-8 and TRBJ1-1, is GAGVSQSPRYKVAKRGQDVALRCDPISGHVSLFWYQQALGQGPEFLTYFQNEAQLDKSGLPSDRFFAERPEGSVSTLKIQRTQQEDSAVYLCASSLQGSTEAFFGQGTRLTVV.